The next 28 T cell receptor beta chains were all read from a single sample in a study of blood T cell repertoires in COVID-19. The table came from immunoSEQ multiplex PCR; TCRdb's copy has only in-frame clones and leaves some out. The data show about 310,000 clones, about 91% seen once. Input material: PBMCs or T cells enriched from blood (not recorded which). The receptors derive from a woman aged 18-29 years who had recovered from COVID-19.

V usage is TRBV7-3 and J usage is TRBJ1-1, with D unresolved. CDR1 and CDR2 from the germline V gene are SGHTA and FQGTGA. There are 13 residues in the CDR3. Trimming left V 5 bases short and J 4 bases short, with 11 bases between. The CDR3 DNA is TGTGCCAGCAGCATTGAGTGGAGCACTGAAGCTTTCTTT. Residues: CASSIEWSTEAFF.

The rearrangement links TRBV10-3 to TRBJ1-5; possibly TRBD1 for D (5 bases). The V end was cut by 2 bases, the J end by 4 bases, with 9 bases between. The CDR3 covers 14 residues. Germline V CDR1 and CDR2: ENHRY, SYGVKD. The CDR3 region is CAISEPGVNQPQHF. In DNA form, the CDR3 reads TGTGCCATCAGTGAGCCGGGGGTAAATCAGCCCCAGCATTTT.

This chain uses TRBV7-3 with TRBJ2-1; 7 nucleotides match TRBD2. V lost 5 bases, J lost 7 bases, and 17 bases stayed unmatched. Germline V gene data show CDR1 as SGHTA and CDR2 as FQGTGA. CDR3 length: 17 amino acids. The CDR3 sequence is CASSPLPGAGLLNEQFF. Here the CDR3 DNA reads TGTGCCAGCAGCCCCTTACCCGGAGCGGGATTGCTTAATGAGCAGTTCTTC.

The chain has TRBV9 and TRBJ1-1; 7 nucleotides match TRBD1. CDR3 length equals 12 residues. The J segment lost 7 bases and the V segment lost 7 bases, leaving 7 bases of the junction unmatched. The germline V gene has CDR1 SGDLS and CDR2 YYNGEE. The CDR3 DNA is TGTGCCAGCGGTACAGGGGCCAATGAAGCTTTCTTT. Amino acid sequence: CASGTGANEAFF. The full variable domain, its missing parts supplied by reference TRBV9 and TRBJ1-1, is DSGVTQTPKHLITATGQRVTLRCSPRSGDLSVYWYQQSLDQGLQFLIQYYNGEERAKGNILERFSAQQFPDLHSELNLSSLELGDSALYFCASGTGANEAFFGQGTRLTVV.

This rearrangement joins TRBV28 to TRBJ2-7; 7 bases are shared with TRBD1. This CDR3 is 14 amino acids long. Germline CDR1 is MDHEN and CDR2 is SYDVKM. The J segment lost 6 bases and the V segment lost 7 bases, leaving 12 bases of the junction unmatched. DNA of the CDR3: TGTGCCAGCAAACCGGGACAGCATTTTAGCGAGCAGTACTTC. It translates to CASKPGQHFSEQYF.

The chain uses TRBV4-2 and TRBJ2-7, with TRBD2 identical over 9 bases. This CDR3 region has 14 residues. Germline V CDR1 and CDR2: LGHNA, YNFKEQ. V trimming: 1 base; J trimming: 5 bases; junction bases outside the gene matches: 3. The CDR3, as DNA: TGTGCCAGCAGCCAAGGGCGGGGGGGCAACGAGCAGTACTTC. This translates into CASSQGRGGNEQYF.

The J gene is TRBJ2-5, the V gene TRBV7-2; no clear D gene. The CDR3 extends over 13 amino acids. CDR1 is SGHTA and CDR2 is FQGNSA in the germline V gene. Trimming took off 2 bases at V and 2 bases at J, with 6 bases between the two ends. CDR3 in amino acids: CASSLNRQETQYF. DNA for the CDR3: TGTGCCAGCAGCTTAAACAGACAAGAGACCCAGTACTTC.

This clone was detected a few times. The chain carries TRBV4-3 and TRBJ2-7; a weak D match, TRBD2 (6 bases). Per the germline V gene, CDR1 is LGHNA and CDR2 is YSLEER. Between the trimmed V and J ends, which lost 6 bases and 0 bases, there was a span of 15 bases. The CDR3 spans 15 residues. CDR3 DNA sequence: TGCGCCAGCAGACTCGGGACTTCCAGCTCCTACGAGCAGTACTTC. This encodes CASRLGTSSSYEQYF.

The chain links TRBV2 to TRBJ2-7, with 7 bases fitting TRBD2. Germline CDR1 SNHLY, CDR2 FYNNEI. The CDR3 runs to 14 residues. V lost 3 bases, J lost 3 bases, and 5 bases stayed unmatched. The CDR3 spells CASSDRGVRYEQYF. CDR3 bases: TGTGCCAGCAGTGACCGGGGGGTCCGCTACGAGCAGTACTTC. Combining the CDR3 with reference TRBV2 and TRBJ2-7 gives the whole variable domain EPEVTQTPSHQVTQMGQEVILRCVPISNHLYFYWYRQILGQKVEFLVSFYNNEISEKSEIFDDQFSVERPDGSNFTLKIRSTKLEDSAMYFCASSDRGVRYEQYFGPGTRLTVT.

CDR3 amino acids: CASSLWGGNTEAFF. As DNA, the CDR3 is TGTGCCAGCAGCTTATGGGGGGGAAACACTGAAGCTTTCTTT. This chain connects TRBV7-2 to TRBJ1-1; D perhaps matches TRBD1 (5 bases). From germline, CDR1 is SGHTA and CDR2 FQGNSA. V lost 2 bases, J lost 2 bases, and 9 bases lay in between. There are 14 residues in the CDR3.

This rearrangement joins TRBV4-3 to TRBJ2-1; possible D gene TRBD2, 5 bases. CDR1 LGHNA and CDR2 YSLEER come from the germline V gene. This CDR3 spans 14 amino acids. V lost 0 bases and J 6 bases, leaving 9 bases between the germline ends. DNA of the CDR3: TGCGCCAGCAGCCAAGATCGAGGGAGCAATGAGCAGTTCTTC. It encodes CASSQDRGSNEQFF.

The chain couples TRBV27 to TRBJ2-5; tentatively, D is TRBD2 (6 bases). V lost 6 bases and J lost 7, with 18 bases in between. This CDR3 region has 14 residues. Germline CDR1 reads MNHEY; CDR2 reads SMNVEV (reference sequence). This CDR3 is CASSVAGRMGTQYF. CDR3 sequence (DNA): TGTGCCAGCAGCGTCGCGGGAAGGATGGGGACCCAGTACTTC.

The table lists this clone with a count of one. The chain employs TRBV19 and TRBJ2-1, with a tentative D call TRBD1 (6 bases). V gave up 6 bases and J gave up 4 bases, with 16 bases separating them. The CDR3 is 15 residues long. Germline loops: CDR1 LNHDA, CDR2 SQIVND (reference sequence). CDR3 sequence reads: CASSQTGTLYNEQFF. CDR3 in DNA: TGTGCCAGTAGCCAAACAGGGACACTTTACAATGAGCAGTTCTTC.

This clone has more than one count but fewer than ten. The chain has TRBV4-3 and TRBJ1-1; weak D call: TRBD1 (6 bases). Trimming took 2 bases from V and 4 from J, leaving 14 bases between them. CDR1 and CDR2 (germline): LGHNA, YSLEER. There are 15 residues in the CDR3. This chain's CDR3 is CASSQLQGLGTEAFF. The CDR3 nucleotides read TGCGCCAGCAGCCAACTACAGGGTTTGGGCACTGAAGCTTTCTTT.

This sequence joins TRBV9 and TRBJ2-5; 8 positions match TRBD1. Germline V gives CDR1 SGDLS, CDR2 YYNGEE. This CDR3 is 15 amino acids long. The trim removed 0 bases at V and 4 bases at J, leaving 5 bases unmatched. CDR3 coding DNA: TGTGCCAGCAGCGTAGGCGCAGGGGGCGGAGAGACCCAGTACTTC. This codes for CASSVGAGGGETQYF.

V is TRBV25-1 and J is TRBJ1-6, with TRBD1 matching 8 bases. Germline CDR1 MGHDK, CDR2 SYGVNS. The CDR3 consists of 14 residues. The V gene end was trimmed by 3 bases and the J gene end by 9 bases; junction bases not matched to a gene: 4. The CDR3 bases are TGTGCCAGCAGTGAGGGGACAGGCGTTTCACCCCTCCACTTT. Translated, it gives CASSEGTGVSPLHF.

The chain links TRBV28 to TRBJ2-5, with TRBD1 matching over 8 bases. The germline V gene encodes CDR1 MDHEN and CDR2 SYDVKM. CDR3 length equals 15 residues. Trimming cost V 3 bases and J 4 bases; bases outside gene matches: 7. CDR3 sequence: CASSFQGALRETQYF. CDR3 DNA: TGTGCCAGCAGTTTCCAGGGGGCCCTGAGAGAGACCCAGTACTTC.

V usage is TRBV18 and J usage is TRBJ2-2; TRBD1 might be the D (6 bases). V dropped 6 bases and J dropped 0 bases, with 23 bases sitting between them. CDR3 size: 19 residues. CDR1 KGHSH and CDR2 LQKENI come from the germline V gene. For the CDR3, the DNA is TGTGCCAGCTCCCTCCTCTCCCTGGCAGGGGCTTCGAACACCGGGGAGCTGTTTTTT. Translated: CASSLLSLAGASNTGELFF.

The chain uses TRBV5-1 and TRBJ1-1, with 7 bases identical to TRBD1. Germline lookup yields CDR1 SGHRS and CDR2 YFSETQ. V dropped 5 bases and J dropped 4; count of bases not matched to a gene: 17. CDR3 length equals 17 residues. The CDR3 DNA follows: TGCGCCAGCAGGAATTTTGGGGACAGCCTGCGGGGCACTGAAGCTTTCTTT. Translated, it gives CASRNFGDSLRGTEAFF. Together with reference TRBV5-1 and TRBJ1-1, the CDR3 gives the full variable domain: KAGVTQTPRYLIKTRGQQVTLSCSPISGHRSVSWYQQTPGQGLQFLFEYFSETQRNKGNFPGRFSGRQFSNSRSEMNVSTLELGDSALYLCASRNFGDSLRGTEAFFGQGTRLTVV.

This clone was seen just once. The rearrangement links TRBV5-6 to TRBJ1-2, with D perhaps matching TRBD1 (5 bases). The CDR3 sequence is 14 residues long. Deletions cut 4 bases from V and 4 bases from J, with 14 bases between. Looked up from germline, CDR1 is SGHDT and CDR2 is YYEEEE. CDR3 amino acids: CASSGAADGYGYTF. The CDR3 region has the DNA TGTGCCAGCAGCGGGGCCGCAGACGGCTATGGCTACACCTTC.

V gene TRBV11-2 combines with J gene TRBJ1-5; TRBD1 might be the D (6 bases). The V end was cut by 1 base, the J end by 3 bases, with 7 bases between. Germline V gene sequence: CDR1 SGHAT, CDR2 FQNNGV. The CDR3 runs 14 residues. The DNA of the CDR3 is TGTGCCAGCAGCTTAGCAGGGGCCAATCAGCCCCAGCATTTT. Translated: CASSLAGANQPQHF.

The chain recombines TRBV7-2 with TRBJ1-6; D unresolved. V was cut by 3 bases and J by 8 bases, with 8 bases left in between. This CDR3 is built from 13 residues. CDR1 is SGHTA and CDR2 is FQGNSA in the germline V gene. In DNA form, the CDR3 reads TGTGCCAGCAGCTTGGAGTCTTATTCACCCCTCCACTTT. Protein sequence: CASSLESYSPLHF.

The chain links TRBV5-8 to TRBJ2-1; the match to TRBD2 covers 8 bases. Germline assignment: CDR1 SGHTS and CDR2 YDEGEE. The CDR3 loop spans 17 amino acids. The V and J ends lost 4 bases and 7 bases, in that order; junction bases with no gene match: 16. CDR3 amino acids: CASSPGPGREGRNEQFF. The DNA for the CDR3 is TGTGCCAGCAGCCCCGGCCCAGGTCGGGAGGGGAGAAATGAGCAGTTCTTC.

The chain combines TRBV16 with TRBJ1-1; maybe TRBD1 (6 bases). This CDR3 has 15 residues. Germline-derived CDR1 and CDR2 are KGHSY and FQNENV. The ends were cut back, 4 bases at V and 1 base at J, with 13 bases in the middle. CDR3 loop: CASSRVPQGNTEAFF. CDR3 in DNA: TGTGCCAGCAGCCGCGTACCACAGGGGAACACTGAAGCTTTCTTT.

The V and J genes are TRBV7-9 and TRBJ1-2; D is undetermined. V was trimmed by 1 base and J by 4 bases, leaving 13 bases between them. The germline V gene encodes CDR1 SEHNR and CDR2 FQNEAQ (reference sequence). CDR3 size: 15 residues. CDR3 residues: CASSLGTEPSYGYTF. For the CDR3, the DNA is TGTGCCAGCAGCTTAGGAACAGAACCATCCTATGGCTACACCTTC.

This clone was seen more than once but under ten times. V and J are TRBV19 and TRBJ1-1, with D maybe TRBD1 (5 bases). V was clipped by 7 bases and J by 9 bases, with 21 bases between them. The CDR3 contains 14 residues. The V gene's germline CDR1 is LNHDA and CDR2 SQIVND (reference sequence). The CDR3 sequence is CASTDGAGDAQAFF. The CDR3 region has the DNA TGTGCCAGTACCGATGGGGCAGGCGATGCTCAAGCTTTCTTT.

This clone was picked up one time. J is TRBJ2-7 and V is TRBV7-9; possibly TRBD2 for D (5 bases). Per the germline V gene, CDR1 is SEHNR and CDR2 is FQNEAQ (reference sequence). The V and J ends lost 4 bases and 3 bases respectively, with 19 bases between them. The CDR3 is 16 residues long. As DNA, the CDR3 is TGTGCCAGCAGCTCTACGGACGGAACTCGGGACTACGAGCAGTACTTC. Translating gives CASSSTDGTRDYEQYF.

The genes are TRBV5-1 and TRBJ1-1; 7 positions agree with TRBD1. The CDR3 sequence is 17 residues long. With V trimmed by 1 base and J by 0 bases, 9 bases remained unmatched. Germline V lookup: CDR1 SGHRS, CDR2 YFSETQ. CDR3 sequence reads: CASSLLHRGRVNTEAFF. The CDR3 DNA sequence: TGCGCCAGCAGCTTGCTCCACAGGGGCCGGGTGAACACTGAAGCTTTCTTT.